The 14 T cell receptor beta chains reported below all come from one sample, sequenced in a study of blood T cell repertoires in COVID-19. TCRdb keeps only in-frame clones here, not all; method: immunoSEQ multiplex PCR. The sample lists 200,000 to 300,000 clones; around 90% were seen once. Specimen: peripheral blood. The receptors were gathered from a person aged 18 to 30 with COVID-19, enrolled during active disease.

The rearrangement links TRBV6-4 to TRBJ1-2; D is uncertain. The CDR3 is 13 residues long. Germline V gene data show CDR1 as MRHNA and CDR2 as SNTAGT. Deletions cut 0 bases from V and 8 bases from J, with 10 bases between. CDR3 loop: CASSDSEQWGYTF. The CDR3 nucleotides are TGTGCCAGCAGTGACTCGGAGCAGTGGGGCTACACCTTC.

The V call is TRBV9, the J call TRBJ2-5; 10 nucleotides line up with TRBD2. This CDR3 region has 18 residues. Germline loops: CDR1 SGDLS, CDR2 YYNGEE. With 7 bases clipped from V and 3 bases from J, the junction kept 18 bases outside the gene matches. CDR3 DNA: TGTGCCAGCTCCGTAGAAGGTAGTAGCGGGAGGCCCGAAGAGACCCAGTACTTC. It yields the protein CASSVEGSSGRPEETQYF.

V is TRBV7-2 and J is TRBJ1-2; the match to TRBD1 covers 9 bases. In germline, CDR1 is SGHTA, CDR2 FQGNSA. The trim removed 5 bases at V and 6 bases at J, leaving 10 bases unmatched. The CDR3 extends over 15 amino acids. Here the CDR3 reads CASSPRGTGLDGYTF. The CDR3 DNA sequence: TGTGCCAGCAGCCCAAGAGGGACAGGGTTGGATGGCTACACCTTC.

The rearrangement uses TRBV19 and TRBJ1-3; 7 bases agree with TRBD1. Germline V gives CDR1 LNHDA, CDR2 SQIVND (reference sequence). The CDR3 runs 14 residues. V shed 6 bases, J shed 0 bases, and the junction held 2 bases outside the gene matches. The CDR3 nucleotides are TGTGCCAGTAGCGACAGGGTCTCTGGAAACACCATATATTTT. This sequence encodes CASSDRVSGNTIYF.

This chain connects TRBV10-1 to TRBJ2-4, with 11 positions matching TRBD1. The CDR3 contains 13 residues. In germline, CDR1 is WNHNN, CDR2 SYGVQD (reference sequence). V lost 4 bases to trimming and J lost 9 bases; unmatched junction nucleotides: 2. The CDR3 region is CASSAGQGGIQYF. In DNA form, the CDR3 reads TGCGCCAGCAGTGCGGGACAGGGGGGCATTCAGTACTTC.

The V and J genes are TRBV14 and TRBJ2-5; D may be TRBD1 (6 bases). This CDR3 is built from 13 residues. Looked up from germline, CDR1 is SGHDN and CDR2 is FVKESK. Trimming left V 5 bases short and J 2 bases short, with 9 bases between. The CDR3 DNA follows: TGTGCCAGCAGCAGGACAGCACAAGAGACCCAGTACTTC. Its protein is CASSRTAQETQYF.

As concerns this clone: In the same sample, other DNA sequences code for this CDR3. CDR3 protein: CASGRGTDTQYF. CDR3 DNA: TGTGCCAGCGGGAGGGGTACAGATACGCAGTATTTT. This sequence joins TRBV2 and TRBJ2-3, with 7 nucleotides matching TRBD2. Per germline, CDR1 SNHLY and CDR2 FYNNEI. The V segment lost 8 bases and the J segment 3 bases; nucleotides outside the gene matches: 2. The CDR3 runs to 12 residues. The full variable domain, rest sourced from reference TRBV2 and TRBJ2-3, is EPEVTQTPSHQVTQMGQEVILRCVPISNHLYFYWYRQILGQKVEFLVSFYNNEISEKSEIFDDQFSVERPDGSNFTLKIRSTKLEDSAMYFCASGRGTDTQYFGPGTRLTVL.

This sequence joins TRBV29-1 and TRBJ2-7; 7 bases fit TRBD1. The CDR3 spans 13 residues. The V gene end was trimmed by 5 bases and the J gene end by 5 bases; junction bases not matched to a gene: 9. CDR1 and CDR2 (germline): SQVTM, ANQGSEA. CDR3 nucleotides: TGCAGCGTTTCTCGGACAGGCATGCACGAGCAGTACTTC. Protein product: CSVSRTGMHEQYF.

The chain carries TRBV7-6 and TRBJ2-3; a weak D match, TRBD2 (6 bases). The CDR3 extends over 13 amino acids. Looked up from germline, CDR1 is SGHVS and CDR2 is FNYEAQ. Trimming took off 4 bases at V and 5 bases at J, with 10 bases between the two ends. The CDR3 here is CASSYRGGDTQYF. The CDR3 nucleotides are TGTGCCAGCAGCTATAGGGGAGGAGATACGCAGTATTTT.

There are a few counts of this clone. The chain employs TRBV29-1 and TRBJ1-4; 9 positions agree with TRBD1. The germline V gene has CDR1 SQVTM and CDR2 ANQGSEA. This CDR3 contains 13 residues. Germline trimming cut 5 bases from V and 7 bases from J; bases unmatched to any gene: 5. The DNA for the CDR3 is TGCAGCGTTATACAGGGGGCGCGTGAAAAACTGTTTTTT. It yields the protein CSVIQGAREKLFF.

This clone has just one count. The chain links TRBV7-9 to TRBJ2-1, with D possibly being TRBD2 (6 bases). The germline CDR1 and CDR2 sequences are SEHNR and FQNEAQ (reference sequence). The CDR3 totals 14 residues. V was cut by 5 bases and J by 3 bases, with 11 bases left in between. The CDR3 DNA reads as TGTGCCAGCAGCGCGCGGGACCTCTACAATGAGCAGTTCTTC. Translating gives CASSARDLYNEQFF.

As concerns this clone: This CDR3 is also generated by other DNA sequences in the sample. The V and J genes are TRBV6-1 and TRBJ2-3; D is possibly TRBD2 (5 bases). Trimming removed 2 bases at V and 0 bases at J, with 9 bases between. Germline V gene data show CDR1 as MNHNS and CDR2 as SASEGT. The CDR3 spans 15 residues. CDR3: CASSERTASTDTQYF. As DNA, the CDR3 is TGTGCCAGCAGTGAAAGGACTGCTAGCACAGATACGCAGTATTTT.

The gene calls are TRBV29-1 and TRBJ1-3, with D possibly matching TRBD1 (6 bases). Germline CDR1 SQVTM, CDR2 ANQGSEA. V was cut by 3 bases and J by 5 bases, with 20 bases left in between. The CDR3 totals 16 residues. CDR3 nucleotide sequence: TGCAGCGTTGAGGGGGGGCCAGGGAATAAGAGAAACACCATATATTTT. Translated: CSVEGGPGNKRNTIYF.

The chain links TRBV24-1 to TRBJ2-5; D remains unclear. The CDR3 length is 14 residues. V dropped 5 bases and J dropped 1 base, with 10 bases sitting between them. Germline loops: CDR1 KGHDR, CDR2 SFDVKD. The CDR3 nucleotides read TGTGCCACCAGTGGGCGGAACCCCCAAGAGACCCAGTACTTC. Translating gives CATSGRNPQETQYF.